What follows are 10 T cell receptor beta chains derived from one specimen sequenced in a study of T cell responses to AZD1222 COVID-19 vaccine. Only in-frame clones appear in the TCRdb table, and some are missing; sequencing was by immunoSEQ multiplex PCR. The sample yields about 130,000 clones, about nine tenths seen once. The material was peripheral blood, obtained on day 0 of AZD1222 vaccination. These receptors were obtained from an adult in good health.

The J gene is TRBJ1-6, the V gene TRBV6-6; 7 bases match TRBD1. CDR3 length: 15 amino acids. V dropped 5 bases and J dropped 5; count of bases not matched to a gene: 6. Per germline, CDR1 MNHNY and CDR2 SVGAGI (reference sequence). The DNA of the CDR3 is TGTGCCAGCAGTAGGGGACAGCCTAATAATTCACCCCTCCACTTT. Translation: CASSRGQPNNSPLHF.

The V and J genes are TRBV19 and TRBJ1-6; D gene uncertain. The CDR3 sequence is 15 residues long. V was trimmed by 2 bases and J by 9 bases, leaving 14 bases between them. Germline V gives CDR1 LNHDA, CDR2 SQIVND (reference sequence). The CDR3 nucleotides read TGTGCCAGTAGTATATACCACAGAGAGGGTTCACCCCTCCACTTT. Residues: CASSIYHREGSPLHF.

In this sample, this clone turned up a few times. The V gene is TRBV6-6, the J gene TRBJ1-1; 7 nucleotides line up with TRBD1. CDR3 size: 15 residues. CDR1 MNHNY and CDR2 SVGAGI come from the germline V gene (reference sequence). The ends lost 5 bases at V and 11 bases at J; junction bases unmatched: 17. The CDR3 sequence is CASSDRTGEPARAFF. As DNA, the CDR3 is TGTGCCAGCAGTGACCGGACAGGTGAACCGGCGAGGGCTTTCTTT.

The rearrangement links TRBV9 to TRBJ2-2; D unresolved. The CDR3 totals 14 residues. Germline V CDR1 and CDR2: SGDLS, YYNGEE. The germline V and J ends were trimmed by 4 bases and 7 bases, with 14 bases remaining between them. CDR3 loop: CASSPDARSGELFF. CDR3 coding DNA: TGTGCCAGCAGCCCTGATGCCCGGAGCGGGGAGCTGTTTTTT.

This chain connects TRBV5-4 to TRBJ1-1, with unresolved D. This CDR3 contains 14 residues. CDR1 is SGHNT and CDR2 is YYREEE in the germline V gene (reference sequence). Trimming removed 0 bases at V and 6 bases at J, with 12 bases between. The CDR3: CASSLDKSGAEAFF. The CDR3 DNA sequence: TGTGCCAGCAGCTTGGACAAGTCAGGCGCTGAAGCTTTCTTT.

This sequence joins TRBV29-1 and TRBJ2-7; no clear D gene. Germline CDR1 reads SQVTM; CDR2 reads ANQGSEA. The CDR3 totals 13 residues. V was shortened by 4 bases and J by 0 bases, with 10 bases between the two germline ends. The CDR3 nucleotides read TGCAGCGTTGCGGGTTCCAACTCCTACGAGCAGTACTTC. It is translated as CSVAGSNSYEQYF.

The rearrangement uses TRBV6-5 and TRBJ1-2; TRBD1 might be the D (5 bases). Germline V CDR1 and CDR2: MNHEY, SVGAGI. Trimming stripped 0 bases from V and 8 bases from J, with 16 bases between. This CDR3 has 15 amino acids. The CDR3 loop reads CASSYSFEGSGGYTF. CDR3 nucleotide sequence: TGTGCCAGCAGTTACTCGTTTGAGGGGAGCGGGGGCTACACCTTC.

The rearrangement uses TRBV18 and TRBJ1-2, with D unclear. This CDR3 has 13 residues. Germline assignment: CDR1 KGHSH and CDR2 LQKENI. V gave up 2 bases and J gave up 6 bases, with 10 bases separating them. DNA for the CDR3: TGTGCCAGCTCACCAGGGTTATTTGATGGCTACACCTTC. Encoded protein: CASSPGLFDGYTF.

Only a few counts were recorded for this clone. The chain couples TRBV30 to TRBJ1-1; D is ambiguous. Trimming cost V 3 bases and J 2 bases, with 10 bases left between them. Germline V gives CDR1 GTSNPN, CDR2 SVGIG (reference sequence). The CDR3 consists of 13 residues. CDR3 coding DNA: TGTGCCTGGAGGGTAGGACTAAACACTGAAGCTTTCTTT. Its protein product is CAWRVGLNTEAFF.

This clone was observed a few times. The rearrangement uses TRBV5-1 and TRBJ1-5; 7 nucleotides agree with TRBD1. J lost 2 bases, V lost 0 bases, and 8 bases had no gene match. The CDR3 is 17 residues long. Germline CDR1 SGHRS, CDR2 YFSETQ. As DNA, the CDR3 is TGCGCCAGCAGCTTGGGCAGGGGGAGGATTGGCAATCAGCCCCAGCATTTT. Protein: CASSLGRGRIGNQPQHF. Looking up the rest from reference TRBV5-1 and TRBJ1-5 gives the full variable domain: KAGVTQTPRYLIKTRGQQVTLSCSPISGHRSVSWYQQTPGQGLQFLFEYFSETQRNKGNFPGRFSGRQFSNSRSEMNVSTLELGDSALYLCASSLGRGRIGNQPQHFGDGTRLSIL.